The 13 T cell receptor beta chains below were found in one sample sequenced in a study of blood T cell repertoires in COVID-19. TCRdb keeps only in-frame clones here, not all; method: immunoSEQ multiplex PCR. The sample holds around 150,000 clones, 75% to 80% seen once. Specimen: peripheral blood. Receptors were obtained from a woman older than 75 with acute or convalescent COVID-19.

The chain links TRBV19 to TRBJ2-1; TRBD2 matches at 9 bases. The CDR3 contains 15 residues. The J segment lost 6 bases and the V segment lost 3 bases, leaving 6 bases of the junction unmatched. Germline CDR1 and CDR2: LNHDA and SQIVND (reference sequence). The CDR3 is CASSISLAGINEQFF. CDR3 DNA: TGTGCCAGTAGTATTAGCCTAGCGGGGATCAATGAGCAGTTCTTC.

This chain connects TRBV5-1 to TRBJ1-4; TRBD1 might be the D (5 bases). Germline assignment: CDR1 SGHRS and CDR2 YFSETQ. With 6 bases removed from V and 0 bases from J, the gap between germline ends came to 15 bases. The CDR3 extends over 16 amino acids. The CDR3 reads CASTRITGSTNEKLFF. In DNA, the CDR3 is TGCGCCAGCACCCGGATTACAGGATCAACTAATGAAAAACTGTTTTTT. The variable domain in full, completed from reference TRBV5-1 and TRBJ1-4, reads KAGVTQTPRYLIKTRGQQVTLSCSPISGHRSVSWYQQTPGQGLQFLFEYFSETQRNKGNFPGRFSGRQFSNSRSEMNVSTLELGDSALYLCASTRITGSTNEKLFFGSGTQLSVL.

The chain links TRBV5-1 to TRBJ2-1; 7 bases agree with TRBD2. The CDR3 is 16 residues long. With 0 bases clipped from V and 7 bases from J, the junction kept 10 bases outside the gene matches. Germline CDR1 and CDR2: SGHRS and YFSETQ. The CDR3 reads CASSLGGTTARNEQFF. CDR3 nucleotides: TGCGCCAGCAGCTTGGGAGGGACTACCGCTCGGAATGAGCAGTTCTTC. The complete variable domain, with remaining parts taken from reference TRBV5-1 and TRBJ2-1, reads KAGVTQTPRYLIKTRGQQVTLSCSPISGHRSVSWYQQTPGQGLQFLFEYFSETQRNKGNFPGRFSGRQFSNSRSEMNVSTLELGDSALYLCASSLGGTTARNEQFFGPGTRLTVL.

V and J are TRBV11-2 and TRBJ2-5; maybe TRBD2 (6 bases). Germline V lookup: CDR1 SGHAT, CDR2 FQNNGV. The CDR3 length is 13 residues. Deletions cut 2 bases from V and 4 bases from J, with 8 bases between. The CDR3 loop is CASSLWRGETQYF. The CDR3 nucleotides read TGTGCCAGCAGCTTATGGAGGGGAGAGACCCAGTACTTC.

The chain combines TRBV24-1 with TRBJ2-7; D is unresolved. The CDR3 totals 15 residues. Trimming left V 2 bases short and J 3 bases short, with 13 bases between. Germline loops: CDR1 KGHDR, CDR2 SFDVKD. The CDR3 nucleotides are TGTGCCACCAGTGATTCTCGAAGTTTGCGCTACGAGCAGTACTTC. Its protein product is CATSDSRSLRYEQYF.

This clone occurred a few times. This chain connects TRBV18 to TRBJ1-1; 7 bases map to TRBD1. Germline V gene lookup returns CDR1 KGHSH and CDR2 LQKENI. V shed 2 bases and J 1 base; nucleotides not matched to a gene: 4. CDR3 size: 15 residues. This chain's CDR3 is CASSPEGAWNTEAFF. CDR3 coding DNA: TGTGCCAGCTCACCAGAGGGGGCGTGGAACACTGAAGCTTTCTTT.

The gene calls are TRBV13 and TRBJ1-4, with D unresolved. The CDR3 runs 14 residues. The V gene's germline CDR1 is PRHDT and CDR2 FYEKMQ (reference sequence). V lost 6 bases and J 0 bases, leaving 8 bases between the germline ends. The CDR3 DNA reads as TGTGCCAGCAGTCGTCGGGCAACTAATGAAAAACTGTTTTTT. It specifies CASSRRATNEKLFF.

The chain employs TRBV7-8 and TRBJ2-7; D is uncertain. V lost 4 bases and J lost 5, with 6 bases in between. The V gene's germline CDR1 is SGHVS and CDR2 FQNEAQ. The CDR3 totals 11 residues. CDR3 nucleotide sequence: TGTGCCAGCAGCTCCAGCGACGAGCAGTACTTC. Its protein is CASSSSDEQYF.

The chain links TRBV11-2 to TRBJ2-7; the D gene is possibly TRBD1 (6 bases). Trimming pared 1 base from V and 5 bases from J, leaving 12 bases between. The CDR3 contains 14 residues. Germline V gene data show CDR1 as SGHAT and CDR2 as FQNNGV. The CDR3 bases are TGTGCCAGCAGCTTAGGGGCAGGGGTCAACGAGCAGTACTTC. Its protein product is CASSLGAGVNEQYF.

This CDR3 reads CASSFSLTGGTDTQYF. CDR3 DNA sequence: TGTGCCAGTAGTTTTTCTCTGACAGGGGGGACAGATACGCAGTATTTT. The chain carries TRBV19 and TRBJ2-3; the match to TRBD1 covers 9 bases. The V gene's germline CDR1 is LNHDA and CDR2 SQIVND (reference sequence). J gave up 3 bases and V 5 bases, and 9 bases lay outside the gene matches. The CDR3 sequence is 16 residues long.

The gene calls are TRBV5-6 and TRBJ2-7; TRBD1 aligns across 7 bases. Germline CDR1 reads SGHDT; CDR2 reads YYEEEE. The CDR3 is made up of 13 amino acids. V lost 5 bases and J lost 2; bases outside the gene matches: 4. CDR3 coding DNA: TGTGCCAGCAGGGCGACAGGGACCTACGAGCAGTACTTC. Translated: CASRATGTYEQYF.

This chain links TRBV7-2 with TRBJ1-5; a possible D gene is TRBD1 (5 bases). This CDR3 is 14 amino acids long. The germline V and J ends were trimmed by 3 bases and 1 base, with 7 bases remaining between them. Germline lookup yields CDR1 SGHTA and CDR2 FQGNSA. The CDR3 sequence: CASSFPGSNQPQHF. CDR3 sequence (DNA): TGTGCCAGCAGCTTTCCAGGGAGCAATCAGCCCCAGCATTTT.

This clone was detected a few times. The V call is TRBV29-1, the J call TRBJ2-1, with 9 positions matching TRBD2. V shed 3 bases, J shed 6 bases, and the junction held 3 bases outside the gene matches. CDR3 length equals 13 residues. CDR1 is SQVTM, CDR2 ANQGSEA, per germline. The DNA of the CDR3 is TGCAGCGTTGAGGGTAGCGGGAGCAATGAGCAGTTCTTC. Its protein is CSVEGSGSNEQFF.